This T cell receptor beta chain is drawn from a study of early T cells in non-severe SARS-CoV-2 infection. Study-level information: Bulk RNA taken from unsorted whole blood was sequenced, leaving chains unpaired.

TCRdb processed the 5' RACE reads anew with MiXCR; each CDR3 protein has one entry. The table shows about 48,000 distinct CDR3 sequences, with around 6% occurring only once. The clonotype was recovered from an adult who was a healthcare worker with PCR-confirmed SARS-CoV-2 infection or an uninfected control (not recorded which). Sequencing was done on a sample of whole blood.

CDR3 bases: TGCAGCGTTGTCCCGGGACCTAGGACCGGGGAGCTGTTTTTT. Its protein product is CSVVPGPRTGELFF. This sequence joins TRBV29-1 and TRBJ2-2; D assignment may be TRBD1 or TRBD2 (5 bases each). Germline CDR1 SQVTM, CDR2 ANQGSEA. CDR3 length: 14 amino acids. V was shortened by 4 bases and J by 5 bases, with 14 bases between the two germline ends.